These 18 T cell receptor beta chains were sequenced from one sample in a study of blood T cell repertoires in COVID-19. Clones were read by immunoSEQ multiplex PCR, and TCRdb kept only the in-frame ones, dropping some. Here the sample spans around 300,000 clones, roughly 89% being singletons. Sequenced input: peripheral blood. The receptors originated from a woman aged 40-49 years who had recovered from COVID-19.

The rearrangement uses TRBV27 and TRBJ2-7, with D hard to call. The V gene lost 0 bases and the J gene lost 0 bases, with 6 bases spanning the gap. This CDR3 region has 14 residues. Germline V gene lookup returns CDR1 MNHEY and CDR2 SMNVEV (reference sequence). The CDR3 DNA follows: TGTGCCAGCAGTTTATCGCCTACCTCCTACGAGCAGTACTTC. Encoded protein: CASSLSPTSYEQYF.

The chain has TRBV7-9 and TRBJ2-5; D not certain. The CDR3 covers 12 residues. Germline V lookup: CDR1 SEHNR, CDR2 FQNEAQ (reference sequence). V was clipped by 5 bases and J by 0 bases, with 4 bases between them. Here the CDR3 DNA reads TGTGCCAGCAGCGCGGACCAAGAGACCCAGTACTTC. Translation: CASSADQETQYF.

The chain joins TRBV27 to TRBJ1-1; no firm D call. Germline loops: CDR1 MNHEY, CDR2 SMNVEV (reference sequence). This CDR3 has 15 residues. Trimming took off 2 bases at V and 2 bases at J, with 12 bases between the two ends. CDR3 amino acids: CASSLGSQRNTEAFF. The CDR3 DNA sequence: TGTGCCAGCAGTTTAGGGAGCCAACGTAACACTGAAGCTTTCTTT.

This clone was seen only once. This sequence joins TRBV20-1 and TRBJ2-1; unclear D gene. CDR3 size: 15 residues. Trimming took off 3 bases at V and 4 bases at J, with 16 bases between the two ends. Germline V gives CDR1 DFQATT, CDR2 SNEGSKA (reference sequence). The CDR3 DNA follows: TGCAGTGCTAGTCCCTCTAGTGATACTTACAATGAGCAGTTCTTC. Protein: CSASPSSDTYNEQFF.

This rearrangement joins TRBV29-1 to TRBJ1-2, with 8 bases aligning to TRBD1. Trimming cost V 6 bases and J 5 bases; bases outside gene matches: 8. The CDR3 covers 13 residues. Germline CDR1 and CDR2: SQVTM and ANQGSEA. The CDR3 reads CSVNVQGEYGYTF. The CDR3, as DNA: TGCAGCGTCAACGTACAGGGGGAGTATGGCTACACCTTC.

The chain combines TRBV19 with TRBJ2-2, with 15 bases matching TRBD2. The CDR3 contains 18 residues. The junction had 12 bases not matched to a gene; V was cut back by 7 bases and J by 6 bases. The germline V gene has CDR1 LNHDA and CDR2 SQIVND (reference sequence). The DNA for the CDR3 is TGTGCCAGTACAAGGACTAGCGGGAGGGTCGACCTTGCCGGGGAGCTGTTTTTT. Protein: CASTRTSGRVDLAGELFF.

This clone was found a few times. The gene calls are TRBV30 and TRBJ2-7; tentatively, D is TRBD2 (5 bases). This CDR3 is built from 11 residues. V was shortened by 2 bases and J by 7 bases, with 9 bases between the two germline ends. Germline values: CDR1 GTSNPN, CDR2 SVGIG (reference sequence). The chain's CDR3 is CAWSPPGEQYF. As DNA, the CDR3 is TGTGCCTGGAGTCCGCCGGGGGAGCAGTACTTC. Variable domain in full (rest from reference TRBV30 and TRBJ2-7): SQTIHQWPATLVQPVGSPLSLECTVEGTSNPNLYWYRQAAGRGLQLLFYSVGIGQISSEVPQNLSASRPQDRQFILSSKKLLLSDSGFYLCAWSPPGEQYFGPGTRLTVT.

This chain joins TRBV5-1 and TRBJ2-7, with 10 nucleotides matching TRBD1. V lost 4 bases to trimming and J lost 5 bases; unmatched junction nucleotides: 3. CDR1 is SGHRS and CDR2 is YFSETQ in the germline V gene. CDR3 length: 13 amino acids. The CDR3 loop is CASSPGQGNEQYF. The CDR3 DNA sequence: TGCGCCAGCAGCCCGGGACAGGGGAACGAGCAGTACTTC.

The V call is TRBV5-4, the J call TRBJ2-1; D gene ambiguous. The CDR3 is made up of 13 amino acids. The germline V gene encodes CDR1 SGHNT and CDR2 YYREEE (reference sequence). V was shortened by 0 bases and J by 6 bases, with 7 bases between the two germline ends. The CDR3 is CASSLVPFNEQFF. CDR3 DNA: TGTGCCAGCAGCTTGGTTCCGTTCAATGAGCAGTTCTTC.

The genes are TRBV28 and TRBJ1-4; a possible D gene is TRBD1 (6 bases). Germline V gives CDR1 MDHEN, CDR2 SYDVKM. The CDR3 is 16 amino acids. Trimming took off 4 bases at V and 3 bases at J, with 15 bases between the two ends. The CDR3 here is CASSSPQGNPNEKLFF. The CDR3 coding sequence is TGTGCCAGCAGTTCCCCTCAGGGGAACCCTAATGAAAAACTGTTTTTT.

This sequence joins TRBV2 and TRBJ2-1; 11 bases match TRBD2. In germline, CDR1 is SNHLY, CDR2 FYNNEI. CDR3 length: 16 amino acids. V lost 7 bases and J lost 6; bases outside the gene matches: 11. CDR3 loop: CASTLAGVSRRNEQFF. The CDR3 nucleotides are TGTGCCAGCACACTAGCGGGAGTATCTAGGCGCAATGAGCAGTTCTTC. The full variable domain, rest sourced from reference TRBV2 and TRBJ2-1, is EPEVTQTPSHQVTQMGQEVILRCVPISNHLYFYWYRQILGQKVEFLVSFYNNEISEKSEIFDDQFSVERPDGSNFTLKIRSTKLEDSAMYFCASTLAGVSRRNEQFFGPGTRLTVL.

This rearrangement joins TRBV6-5 to TRBJ1-4, with 8 bases aligning to TRBD1. The CDR3 is made up of 14 amino acids. CDR1 and CDR2 (germline): MNHEY, SVGAGI. Trimming removed 5 bases from V and 5 bases from J; junction bases left unmatched: 4. The CDR3 bases are TGTGCCAGCAGTCCCCGGGACAGGAATGAAAAACTGTTTTTT. Translation gives CASSPRDRNEKLFF.

This clone appeared a few times. The CDR3 DNA sequence: TGTGCCAGCAGCGCGGGGTTAGCTTTCTTT. It encodes CASSAGLAFF. This sequence joins TRBV7-9 and TRBJ1-1; D is unresolved. V shed 5 bases and J shed 10 bases, with 8 bases lying between them. Germline CDR1 SEHNR, CDR2 FQNEAQ (reference sequence). The CDR3 sequence is 10 residues long.

The V gene is TRBV28, the J gene TRBJ2-7; 8 bases map to TRBD1. Germline CDR1 and CDR2: MDHEN and SYDVKM. The CDR3 extends over 14 amino acids. V lost 6 bases, J lost 1 base, and 5 bases stayed unmatched. CDR3 in amino acids: CASRPRDRSYEQYF. The CDR3 DNA follows: TGTGCCAGCAGGCCCCGGGACAGGTCCTACGAGCAGTACTTC.

The rearrangement joins TRBV11-2 to TRBJ2-7; a possible D gene is TRBD2 (5 bases). Per the germline V gene, CDR1 is SGHAT and CDR2 is FQNNGV. The CDR3 is 14 amino acids. Trimming cost V 3 bases and J 3 bases, with 12 bases left between them. Here the CDR3 DNA reads TGTGCCAGCAGCTTCTACGCGGGCCACTACGAGCAGTACTTC. Amino acids: CASSFYAGHYEQYF.

The CDR3 region is CATSRQAGGRIYNEQFF. The CDR3 DNA reads as TGTGCCACCAGCCGACAGGCAGGCGGGAGGATATACAATGAGCAGTTCTTC. The chain is built from TRBV15 and TRBJ2-1, with 8 bases identical to TRBD2. This CDR3 has 17 amino acids. Trimming at V came to 5 bases and at J to 4 bases, leaving 13 bases not matched to a gene. CDR1 is LNHNV and CDR2 is YYDKDF in the germline V gene (reference sequence).

V usage is TRBV27 and J usage is TRBJ2-5; 8 bases are a match to TRBD1. This CDR3 comprises 14 residues. From germline, CDR1 is MNHEY and CDR2 SMNVEV (reference sequence). V shed 5 bases, J shed 5 bases, and the junction held 7 bases outside the gene matches. The CDR3: CASSPTTGEETQYF. DNA for the CDR3: TGTGCCAGCAGTCCGACGACAGGGGAGGAGACCCAGTACTTC.

The chain couples TRBV19 to TRBJ2-2; D gene unclear. The germline CDR1 and CDR2 sequences are LNHDA and SQIVND (reference sequence). There are 14 residues in the CDR3. With 1 base removed from V and 7 bases from J, the gap between germline ends came to 10 bases. CDR3 DNA sequence: TGTGCCAGTAGTATAGGACGGTCGGGCGGGGAGCTGTTTTTT. Protein: CASSIGRSGGELFF.